In this sample, the clone carrying this T cell receptor (beta chain) turned up a few times. As yet, its antigen is unknown. In germline, CDR1 is MNHNS, CDR2 SASEGT. V shed 3 bases and J 2 bases; nucleotides not matched to a gene: 6. The CDR3 runs 15 residues. The data were taken from a study of cytomegalovirus exposure and HLA in healthy donors. Findings of the study overall: It was approximately 150 TCR beta chains that were listed as cytomegalovirus-associated. In a later analysis, at a false discovery rate of 0.05, 16,951 TCR beta sequences were associated with HLA alleles. In the analysis, some V segments, TRBV6-2 and TRBV6-3 included, were excluded as indistinguishable.

Vbeta (60) and Jbeta (13) primers were used in the PCR. The method was immunoSEQ multiplex PCR; TCRdb's version includes in-frame clones alone and lacks a portion of them. The repertoire holds some 150,000 clones, with roughly a tenth as singletons. The sample taken for sequencing was PBMCs. The clonotype originates from a male donor in good health and CMV-seronegative. The V and J genes are TRBV6-1 and TRBJ2-7; 8 bases fit TRBD1. This chain's CDR3 is CASSETGTGPYEQYF. The CDR3 coding sequence is TGTGCCAGCAGTGAGACCGGGACAGGTCCCTACGAGCAGTACTTC.